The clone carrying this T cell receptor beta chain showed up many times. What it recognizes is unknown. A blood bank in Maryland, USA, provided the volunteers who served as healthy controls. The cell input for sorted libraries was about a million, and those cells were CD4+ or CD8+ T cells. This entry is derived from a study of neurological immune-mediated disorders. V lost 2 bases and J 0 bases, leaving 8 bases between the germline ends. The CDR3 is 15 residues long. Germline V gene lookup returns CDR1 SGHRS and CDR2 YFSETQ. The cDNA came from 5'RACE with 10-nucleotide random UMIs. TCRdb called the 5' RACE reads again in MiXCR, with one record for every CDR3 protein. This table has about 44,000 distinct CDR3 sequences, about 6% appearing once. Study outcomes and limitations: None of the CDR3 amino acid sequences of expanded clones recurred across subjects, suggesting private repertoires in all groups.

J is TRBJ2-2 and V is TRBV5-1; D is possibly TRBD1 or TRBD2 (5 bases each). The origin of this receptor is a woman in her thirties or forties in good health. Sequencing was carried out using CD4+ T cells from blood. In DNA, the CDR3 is TGCGCCAGCAGCTTTGGGACCTCGAACACCGGGGAGCTGTTTTTT. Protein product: CASSFGTSNTGELFF.